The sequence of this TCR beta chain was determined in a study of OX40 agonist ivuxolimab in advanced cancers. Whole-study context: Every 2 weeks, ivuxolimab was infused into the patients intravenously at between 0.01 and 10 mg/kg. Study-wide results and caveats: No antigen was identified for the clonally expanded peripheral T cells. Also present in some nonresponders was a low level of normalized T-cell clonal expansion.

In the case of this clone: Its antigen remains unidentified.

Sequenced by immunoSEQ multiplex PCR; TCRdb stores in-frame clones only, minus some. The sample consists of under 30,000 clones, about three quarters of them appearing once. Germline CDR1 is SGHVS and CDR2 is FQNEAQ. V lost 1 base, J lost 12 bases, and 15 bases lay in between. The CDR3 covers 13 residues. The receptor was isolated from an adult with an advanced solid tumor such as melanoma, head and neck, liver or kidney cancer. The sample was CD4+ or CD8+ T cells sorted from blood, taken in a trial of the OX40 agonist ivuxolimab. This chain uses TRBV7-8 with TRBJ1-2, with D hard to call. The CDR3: CASSLDSGGGNTF. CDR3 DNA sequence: TGTGCCAGCAGCTTAGACTCAGGAGGTGGTAACACCTTC. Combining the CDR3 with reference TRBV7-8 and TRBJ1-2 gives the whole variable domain GAGVSQSPRYKVAKRGQDVALRCDPISGHVSLFWYQQALGQGPEFLTYFQNEAQLDKSGLPSDRFFAERPEGSVSTLKIQRTQQEDSAVYLCASSLDSGGGNTFGSGTRLTVV.